Listed here are 13 T cell receptor beta chains from one sample, sequenced in a study of cytomegalovirus exposure and HLA in healthy donors. The PCR contained 60 Vbeta and 13 Jbeta primers. Clones were sequenced by immunoSEQ multiplex PCR, and TCRdb holds only the in-frame ones, with some missing. Among around 120,000 clones listed, 55% to 75% were seen once. The sequencing input was PBMCs. The receptors come from a man aged 30-40 years in good health and CMV-seropositive.

The genes are TRBV6-5 and TRBJ2-3; D call uncertain. Trimming cost V 2 bases and J 2 bases, with 8 bases left between them. Looked up from germline, CDR1 is MNHEY and CDR2 is SVGAGI. This CDR3 contains 14 residues. The CDR3 is CASSYVAATDTQYF. The CDR3 DNA reads TGTGCCAGCAGTTACGTCGCGGCCACAGATACGCAGTATTTT.

The chain couples TRBV19 to TRBJ1-5; the D gene is possibly TRBD1 (5 bases). Per the germline V gene, CDR1 is LNHDA and CDR2 is SQIVND (reference sequence). This CDR3 has 17 residues. V was clipped by 4 bases and J by 1 base, with 17 bases between them. The CDR3 protein is CASSNGVTGYSNQPQHF. CDR3 sequence (DNA): TGTGCCAGTAGTAATGGGGTCACAGGATACAGCAATCAGCCCCAGCATTTT.

The rearrangement links TRBV28 to TRBJ2-3; the D gene is possibly TRBD1 (5 bases). The germline gives CDR1 MDHEN, CDR2 SYDVKM. V was pared by 4 bases and J by 5 bases, with 16 bases between. This CDR3 region has 15 residues. CDR3 protein: CASSSRGGWGDTQYF. The CDR3 nucleotides are TGTGCCAGCAGTTCAAGGGGCGGTTGGGGAGATACGCAGTATTTT.

The chain employs TRBV5-1 and TRBJ2-7, with TRBD1 matching 9 bases. Germline V gene data show CDR1 as SGHRS and CDR2 as YFSETQ. This CDR3 comprises 14 residues. V lost 3 bases, J lost 0 bases, and 1 base stayed unmatched. The CDR3 protein is CASSSGQGSYEQYF. The DNA for the CDR3 is TGCGCCAGCAGCTCGGGACAGGGCTCCTACGAGCAGTACTTC.

This clone has only a few counts. This chain connects TRBV30 to TRBJ2-2, with D perhaps matching TRBD2 (6 bases). Germline V CDR1 and CDR2: GTSNPN, SVGIG (reference sequence). This CDR3 is built from 14 residues. V dropped 1 base and J dropped 4 bases, with 10 bases sitting between them. CDR3 region: CAWSEGRLTGELFF. As DNA, the CDR3 is TGTGCCTGGAGTGAGGGGAGGCTCACCGGGGAGCTGTTTTTT.

The genes are TRBV28 and TRBJ1-1; TRBD1 agrees at 8 bases. The V segment lost 4 bases and the J segment 3 bases; nucleotides outside the gene matches: 4. There are 14 residues in the CDR3. The germline V gene encodes CDR1 MDHEN and CDR2 SYDVKM. CDR3 residues: CASSSGGRDTEAFF. DNA of the CDR3: TGTGCCAGCAGTTCAGGGGGCCGTGACACTGAAGCTTTCTTT.

The chain carries TRBV11-2 and TRBJ2-7, with D perhaps matching TRBD2 (7 bases). Germline V CDR1 and CDR2: SGHAT, FQNNGV. The length of the CDR3 is 14 residues. Trimming left V 5 bases short and J 4 bases short, with 15 bases between. As DNA, the CDR3 is TGTGCCAGCAGCCCAGGCGGGGGCAGTTACGAGCAGTACTTC. Translated, it gives CASSPGGGSYEQYF.

This clone has just a few counts. This same CDR3 is encoded by further DNA sequences in the sample. V is TRBV29-1 and J is TRBJ2-1; D is perhaps TRBD2 (6 bases). Germline CDR1 reads SQVTM; CDR2 reads ANQGSEA. The CDR3 is 14 amino acids. Trimming cost V 3 bases and J 0 bases, with 9 bases left between them. CDR3 protein: CSVDGGSSYNEQFF. As DNA, the CDR3 is TGCAGCGTTGATGGGGGGAGCTCCTACAATGAGCAGTTCTTC.

The rearrangement joins TRBV6-5 to TRBJ1-1; 7 bases match TRBD1. Germline lookup yields CDR1 MNHEY and CDR2 SVGAGI. CDR3 size: 15 residues. J lost 1 base, V lost 6 bases, and 8 bases had no gene match. The CDR3 DNA reads as TGTGCCAGCAGCTACGGGACAGACAAGAACACTGAAGCTTTCTTT. Amino acid sequence: CASSYGTDKNTEAFF.

To note about this clone: A read error may be the cause here, since a much bigger clone is one base away. The chain couples TRBV2 to TRBJ1-5; TRBD1 is a possible D gene (6 bases). V lost 1 base to trimming and J lost 2 bases, with 6 bases between them. The CDR3 loop spans 14 amino acids. CDR1 and CDR2 from the germline V gene are SNHLY and FYNNEI. The CDR3 DNA reads TGTGCCAGCAGTGAAGGGACAGGCAATCAGCCCCAGCATTTT. Amino acids: CASSEGTGNQPQHF.

This chain connects TRBV28 to TRBJ1-2; D perhaps matches TRBD1 (6 bases). Trimming left V 3 bases short and J 3 bases short, with 17 bases between. The CDR3 runs 16 residues. Germline V lookup: CDR1 MDHEN, CDR2 SYDVKM. The CDR3 loop is CASSLIQGRWDYGYTF. DNA for the CDR3: TGTGCCAGCAGTTTGATACAGGGACGGTGGGACTATGGCTACACCTTC.

The rearrangement links TRBV19 to TRBJ2-1; the match to TRBD1 covers 10 bases. CDR1 and CDR2 from the germline V gene are LNHDA and SQIVND (reference sequence). The J segment lost 3 bases and the V segment lost 4 bases, leaving 6 bases of the junction unmatched. The CDR3 length is 16 residues. The CDR3 here is CASSRLGQGIYNEQFF. The CDR3 nucleotides read TGTGCCAGTAGTAGGTTGGGACAGGGGATCTACAATGAGCAGTTCTTC.

This clone was seen once. The gene calls are TRBV15 and TRBJ1-3; no clear D. Between the trimmed V and J ends, which lost 0 bases and 11 bases, there was a span of 11 bases. Looked up from germline, CDR1 is LNHNV and CDR2 is YYDKDF (reference sequence). This CDR3 is built from 13 residues. CDR3: CATSRDPARAIYF. In DNA form, the CDR3 reads TGTGCCACCAGCAGAGACCCCGCTCGAGCCATATATTTT.